The sequence of this TCR beta chain was determined in a study of shared clonotypes between healthy human individuals. This clone was detected only once. This table comes from immunoSEQ multiplex PCR, and its TCRdb copy is limited to in-frame clones, with some not included. The table shows over 2,000,000 clones, with 80% to 95% occurring only once. Terminally differentiated effector memory CD45RA+ cells were excluded from the naive CD8 cells, which were CD45RO-negative and positively selected for CCR7. The sequence was collected from a man aged 18 to 29 in good health. Some clones in this sample may be carry-over from other donors' samples. Sequences were obtained from naive CD8+ T cells from PBMCs.

CDR3 protein: CASSPDLGEGNSYEQYF. CDR3 nucleotide sequence: TGTGCCAGCAGTCCTGACCTAGGGGAGGGGAACTCCTACGAGCAGTACTTC. V and J are TRBV2 and TRBJ2-7, with 7 bases fitting TRBD2. Germline CDR1 is SNHLY and CDR2 is FYNNEI. This CDR3 region has 17 residues. With 5 bases clipped from V and 0 bases from J, the junction kept 13 bases outside the gene matches.